What follows are 23 T cell receptor beta chains derived from one specimen sequenced in a study of blood T cells in healthy people across ages. PCR was performed a second time for roughly 7 to 12 cycles using a sample-barcoded 5' primer and a J-beta primer mix. TCRdb itself ran the 5' RACE reads through MiXCR, one entry per CDR3 protein. This table holds under 2,000,000 distinct CDR3 sequences, 49% found once. The material sequenced was blood. Source of these receptors: a woman in her forties in good health.

The table lists this clonotype with a few counts. For the CDR3, the DNA is TGCGCCAGCAGCCAATCCGGGGCCGCCGCCTACAATGAGCAGTTCTTC. This translates into CASSQSGAAAYNEQFF. This chain joins TRBV4-1 and TRBJ2-1; D assignment may be TRBD1 or TRBD2 (5 bases each). CDR3 length: 16 residues. The germline V and J ends were trimmed by 2 bases and 2 bases, with 13 bases remaining between them. The germline V gene encodes CDR1 MGHRA and CDR2 YSYEKL.

In this sample, this clonotype turned up a few times. The chain employs TRBV11-2 and TRBJ2-5, with D possibly TRBD1 on 6 matching bases. There are 16 residues in the CDR3. Germline V CDR1 and CDR2: SGHAT, FQNNGV. The V end was cut by 5 bases, the J end by 5 bases, with 21 bases between. The CDR3 region is CASSASTGGLFETQYF. The CDR3 DNA reads as TGTGCCAGCAGCGCCTCGACAGGAGGTTTATTCGAGACCCAGTACTTC. Full variable domain (rest looked up from reference TRBV11-2 and TRBJ2-5): EAGVAQSPRYKIIEKRQSVAFWCNPISGHATLYWYQQILGQGPKLLIQFQNNGVVDDSQLPKDRFSAERLKGVDSTLKIQPAKLEDSAVYLCASSASTGGLFETQYFGPGTRLLVL.

The chain combines TRBV28 with TRBJ2-1; D not certain. The CDR3 contains 11 residues. Germline assignment: CDR1 MDHEN and CDR2 SYDVKM. V was pared by 6 bases and J by 6 bases, with 6 bases between. Here the CDR3 DNA reads TGTGCCAGCAGGGCCGCCAATGAGCAGTTCTTC. This translates into CASRAANEQFF.

The chain combines TRBV6-1 with TRBJ2-4; weak D call: TRBD2 (6 bases). This CDR3 contains 15 residues. The germline CDR1 and CDR2 sequences are MNHNS and SASEGT. The V end was cut by 0 bases, the J end by 6 bases, with 12 bases between. The CDR3 coding sequence is TGTGCCAGCAGTGAAGCGGAGGGCGGATTAAACATTCAGTACTTC. Encoded protein: CASSEAEGGLNIQYF.

The rearrangement uses TRBV10-3 and TRBJ2-3, with a possible D match to TRBD2 (6 bases). V was pared by 0 bases and J by 1 base, with 8 bases between. CDR3 length: 15 amino acids. Germline V gene data show CDR1 as ENHRY and CDR2 as SYGVKD. CDR3 residues: CAISESERGTDTQYF. The CDR3 region has the DNA TGTGCCATCAGTGAGTCGGAGCGGGGCACAGATACGCAGTATTTT.

The chain carries TRBV20-1 and TRBJ2-5; tentatively, D is TRBD1 or TRBD2 (5 bases each). Germline values: CDR1 DFQATT, CDR2 SNEGSKA (reference sequence). CDR3 length: 14 residues. V lost 3 bases and J lost 5, with 16 bases in between. CDR3 nucleotide sequence: TGCAGTGCTAGCGGGGCGGCTTTTCTGGAGACCCAGTACTTC. Its translation is CSASGAAFLETQYF.

Turning to this clonotype: The junction and the germline gene differ at one end; a read error may be behind it. The V call is TRBV9, the J call TRBJ2-4, with 11 bases that match TRBD2. This CDR3 is 19 amino acids long. Looked up from germline, CDR1 is SGDLS and CDR2 is YYNGEE. The CDR3 loop reads CANSVDPSGGTAAKNIQYF. CDR3 DNA: TGTGCCAACAGCGTAGATCCTAGCGGGGGGACTGCGGCCAAAAACATTCAGTACTTC.

This rearrangement joins TRBV20-1 to TRBJ2-7; perhaps TRBD1 as D (6 bases). With the DNA end fitting TRBJ2-4 better, the J assignment may be wrong. The length of the CDR3 is 17 residues. The germline gives CDR1 DFQATT, CDR2 SNEGSKA (reference sequence). DNA of the CDR3: TGCAGTGCTAGGATTAGGCCTGTAGGACAGATGATGAACATTCAGTACTTC. It codes for CSARIRPVGQMMNIQYF.

This chain joins TRBV5-1 and TRBJ1-2; TRBD1 agrees at 8 bases. Trimming removed 2 bases from V and 7 bases from J; junction bases left unmatched: 4. The germline gives CDR1 SGHRS, CDR2 YFSETQ. The CDR3 extends over 13 amino acids. The CDR3 DNA follows: TGCGCCAGCAGCTTCGGACAGGGTACTGGCTACACCTTC. This translates into CASSFGQGTGYTF.

This clonotype was counted only a few times. The rearrangement joins TRBV3-1 to TRBJ2-1; D unclear. Germline CDR1 reads LGHDT; CDR2 reads YNNKEL (reference sequence). The V gene lost 2 bases and the J gene lost 2 bases, with 16 bases spanning the gap. This CDR3 comprises 17 residues. The chain's CDR3 is CASSQFPGVPPYNEQFF. The CDR3 region has the DNA TGTGCCAGCAGCCAATTCCCTGGCGTCCCACCCTACAATGAGCAGTTCTTC.

The chain joins TRBV4-2 to TRBJ2-3, with 11 bases that match TRBD2. After removal of 11 bases from V and 6 bases from J, the junction contained 10 bases not matched to a gene. The CDR3 runs 14 residues. Per germline, CDR1 LGHNA and CDR2 YNFKEQ. The CDR3 region has the DNA TGTGCCGCAGGTAGCGGGGGGGGGAGCGATACGCAGTATTTT. Residues: CAAGSGGGSDTQYF.

In its sample, this clonotype was seen a few times. The V call is TRBV5-1, the J call TRBJ1-6; D remains ambiguous. V shed 4 bases and J shed 8 bases, with 13 bases lying between them. The CDR3 contains 14 residues. Germline V CDR1 and CDR2: SGHRS, YFSETQ. The CDR3: CASSRTGIDSPLHF. The CDR3 coding sequence is TGCGCCAGCAGCCGGACGGGGATAGATTCACCCCTCCACTTT.

V is TRBV20-1 and J is TRBJ2-5, with 8 bases that match TRBD2. Trimming at V came to 6 bases and at J to 4 bases, leaving 13 bases not matched to a gene. CDR3 length equals 15 residues. Germline V gene sequence: CDR1 DFQATT, CDR2 SNEGSKA (reference sequence). The CDR3 DNA reads as TGCAGTGCCGAGATGAAGCGGGGGTTCCGAGAGACCCAGTACTTC. Its translation is CSAEMKRGFRETQYF.

The rearrangement uses TRBV20-1 and TRBJ2-4; TRBD1 agrees at 9 bases. Gene TRBJ2-7 matches the end of the DNA better, so the J call may be wrong. The CDR3 runs to 14 residues. The germline V gene encodes CDR1 DFQATT and CDR2 SNEGSKA (reference sequence). The CDR3 loop reads CSARDGDRVDEQYF. CDR3 bases: TGCAGTGCTAGAGATGGGGACAGGGTGGACGAGCAGTACTTC.

The chain links TRBV20-1 to TRBJ1-5, with D maybe TRBD1 (6 bases). CDR1 and CDR2 from the germline V gene are DFQATT and SNEGSKA (reference sequence). The CDR3 runs to 15 residues. Trimming left V 6 bases short and J 2 bases short, with 17 bases between. CDR3: CSARNRESGNQPQHF. The CDR3 DNA is TGCAGTGCCCGGAACAGGGAATCGGGCAATCAGCCCCAGCATTTT.

J is TRBJ1-2 and V is TRBV28; TRBD1 matches at 7 bases. The CDR3 runs 11 residues. Germline V gene data show CDR1 as MDHEN and CDR2 as SYDVKM. V dropped 6 bases and J dropped 12; count of bases not matched to a gene: 7. The CDR3 here is CASRDPQGNTF. The CDR3 coding sequence is TGTGCCAGCAGGGACCCACAGGGGAACACCTTC.

This chain links TRBV21-1 with TRBJ2-7; the D call in the table, TRBD1, was not verified against the DNA. TRBV21-1 is a documented pseudogene. The CDR3 is 16 amino acids. The CDR3 DNA follows: TGTGCCAGCAGCGCACACAGGGGGCCTTCCTCCTACGAGCAGTACTTC. This encodes CASSAHRGPSSYEQYF.

By its share, this clonotype is medium-sized. CDR3 sequence: CASNRGGNQPQHF. CDR3 bases: TGTGCCAGCAACCGAGGAGGTAATCAGCCCCAGCATTTT. The chain carries TRBV7-2 and TRBJ1-5; D gene unclear. V was cut by 7 bases and J by 4 bases, with 11 bases left in between. The CDR3 contains 13 residues. Germline V CDR1 and CDR2: SGHTA, FQGNSA. Full variable domain (outside the CDR3, taken from reference TRBV7-2 and TRBJ1-5): GAGVSQSPSNKVTEKGKDVELRCDPISGHTALYWYRQSLGQGLEFLIYFQGNSAPDKSGLPSDRFSAERTGGSVSTLTIQRTQQEDSAVYLCASNRGGNQPQHFGDGTRLSIL.

J is TRBJ2-3 and V is TRBV20-1, with a weak D call TRBD1 (6 bases). Trimming removed 4 bases at V and 4 bases at J, with 18 bases between. The CDR3 runs to 15 residues. Germline CDR1 DFQATT, CDR2 SNEGSKA (reference sequence). In DNA form, the CDR3 reads TGCAGTGCTACCGAGCCCACAGGGAGCGCAGATACGCAGTATTTT. Its protein is CSATEPTGSADTQYF.

Details on this clonotype: A read error may account for a junction end that differs from germline. J is TRBJ2-1 and V is TRBV29-1, with 9 bases fitting TRBD1. The germline V gene encodes CDR1 SQVTM and CDR2 ANQGSEA. The CDR3 is made up of 16 amino acids. CDR3 DNA: TGCAGCGCTGAAGACACGTCCGGACAGGGGTGGAATGAGCAGTTCTTC. Translated: CSAEDTSGQGWNEQFF.

This chain links TRBV20-1 with TRBJ2-1; D is ambiguous. CDR1 DFQATT and CDR2 SNEGSKA come from the germline V gene (reference sequence). With 0 bases removed from V and 11 bases from J, the gap between germline ends came to 14 bases. The CDR3 is made up of 13 amino acids. The CDR3 DNA follows: TGCAGTGCTAGAGATCGTCAAACTGGCAAGCAGTTCTTC. Translating gives CSARDRQTGKQFF.

The genes are TRBV2 and TRBJ2-3; D gene uncertain. Germline CDR1 reads SNHLY; CDR2 reads FYNNEI. The CDR3 covers 14 residues. Trimming removed 3 bases from V and 2 bases from J, with 9 bases in between. CDR3 nucleotide sequence: TGTGCCAGCAGTGAGGATCAGTCCACAGATACGCAGTATTTT. Translated: CASSEDQSTDTQYF.

The chain employs TRBV25-1 and TRBJ1-4; no clear D. The germline gives CDR1 MGHDK, CDR2 SYGVNS. V lost 4 bases and J 0 bases, leaving 12 bases between the germline ends. The CDR3 sequence is 16 residues long. The CDR3 spells CASSGSGAPTNEKLFF. DNA of the CDR3: TGTGCCAGCAGTGGAAGCGGAGCACCAACTAATGAAAAACTGTTTTTT.